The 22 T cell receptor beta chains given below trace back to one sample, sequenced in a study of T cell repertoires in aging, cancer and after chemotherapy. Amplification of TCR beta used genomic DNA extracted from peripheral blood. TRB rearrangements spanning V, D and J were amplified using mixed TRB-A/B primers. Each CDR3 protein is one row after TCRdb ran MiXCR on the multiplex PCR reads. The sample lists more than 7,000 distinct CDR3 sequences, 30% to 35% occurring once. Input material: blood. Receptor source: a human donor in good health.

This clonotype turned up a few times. The CDR3 coding sequence is TGCAGTGCTAGAGATCAGGGGAACACTGAAGCTTTCTTT. It specifies CSARDQGNTEAFF. This sequence joins TRBV20-1 and TRBJ1-1; TRBD1 might be the D (5 bases). Germline-derived CDR1 and CDR2 are DFQATT and SNEGSKA (reference sequence). Trimming shortened V by 0 bases and J by 1 base, and 6 bases separated the two germline ends. The CDR3 extends over 13 amino acids.

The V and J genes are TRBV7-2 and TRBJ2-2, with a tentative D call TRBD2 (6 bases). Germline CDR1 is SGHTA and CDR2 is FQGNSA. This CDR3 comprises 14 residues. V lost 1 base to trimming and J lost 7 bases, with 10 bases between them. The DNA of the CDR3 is TGTGCCAGCAGCTTAGTTACCGGGAGCGGGGAGCTGTTTTTT. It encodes CASSLVTGSGELFF.

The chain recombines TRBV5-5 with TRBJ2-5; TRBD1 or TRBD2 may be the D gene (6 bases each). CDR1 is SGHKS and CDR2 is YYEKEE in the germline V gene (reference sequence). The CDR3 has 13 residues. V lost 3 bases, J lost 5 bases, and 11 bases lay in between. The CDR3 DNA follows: TGTGCCAGCAGCTACCTAGGGGGGGAGACCCAGTACTTC. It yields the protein CASSYLGGETQYF. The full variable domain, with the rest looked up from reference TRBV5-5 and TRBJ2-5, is DAGVTQSPTHLIKTRGQQVTLRCSPISGHKSVSWYQQVLGQGPQFIFQYYEKEERGRGNFPDRFSARQFPNYSSELNVNALLLGDSALYLCASSYLGGETQYFGPGTRLLVL.

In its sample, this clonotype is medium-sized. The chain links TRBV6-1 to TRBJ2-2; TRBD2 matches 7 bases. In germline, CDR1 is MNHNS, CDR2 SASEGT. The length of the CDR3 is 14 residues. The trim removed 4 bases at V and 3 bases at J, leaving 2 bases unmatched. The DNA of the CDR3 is TGTGCCAGCAGTGGCGGGAGTGACACCGGGGAGCTGTTTTTT. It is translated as CASSGGSDTGELFF.

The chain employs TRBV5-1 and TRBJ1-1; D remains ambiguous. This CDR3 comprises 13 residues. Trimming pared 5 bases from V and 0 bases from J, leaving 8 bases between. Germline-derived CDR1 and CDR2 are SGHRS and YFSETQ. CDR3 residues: CASRYKVNTEAFF. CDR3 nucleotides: TGCGCCAGCAGGTACAAGGTGAACACTGAAGCTTTCTTT.

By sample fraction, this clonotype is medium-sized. The CDR3 region is CSVDRLAGVSPEQFF. CDR3 nucleotide sequence: TGCAGCGTTGATCGCCTAGCGGGAGTCAGCCCTGAGCAGTTCTTC. The genes are TRBV29-1 and TRBJ2-1; 10 bases map to TRBD2. The CDR3 totals 15 residues. V was clipped by 3 bases and J by 9 bases; unmatched bases: 11. CDR1 SQVTM and CDR2 ANQGSEA come from the germline V gene.

This chain's CDR3 is CASGSGTGETEAFF. In DNA form, the CDR3 reads TGCGCCAGCGGGTCCGGGACAGGGGAAACTGAAGCTTTCTTT. The rearrangement uses TRBV5-1 and TRBJ1-1; 10 positions agree with TRBD1. This CDR3 contains 14 residues. Germline V gene sequence: CDR1 SGHRS, CDR2 YFSETQ. J was trimmed by 5 bases and V by 7 bases; bases with no gene match: 8.

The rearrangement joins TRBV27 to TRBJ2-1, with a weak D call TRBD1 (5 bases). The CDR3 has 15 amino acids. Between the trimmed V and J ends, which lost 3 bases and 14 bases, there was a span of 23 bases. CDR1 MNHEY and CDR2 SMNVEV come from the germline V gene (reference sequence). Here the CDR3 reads CASSLGLPGVPTEFF. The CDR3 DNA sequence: TGTGCCAGCAGTTTGGGGCTACCTGGGGTTCCTACGGAGTTCTTC.

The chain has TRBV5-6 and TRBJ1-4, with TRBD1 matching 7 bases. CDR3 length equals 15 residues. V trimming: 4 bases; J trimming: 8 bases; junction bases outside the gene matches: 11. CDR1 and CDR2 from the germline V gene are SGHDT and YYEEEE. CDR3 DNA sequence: TGTGCCAGCAGCCCCCGACAGGGACAAAAGGAAAAACTGTTTTTT. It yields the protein CASSPRQGQKEKLFF.

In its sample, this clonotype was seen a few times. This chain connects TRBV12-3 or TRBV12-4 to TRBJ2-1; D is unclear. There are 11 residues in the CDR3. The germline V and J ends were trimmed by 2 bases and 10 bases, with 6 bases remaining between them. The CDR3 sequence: CASSLIQEQFF. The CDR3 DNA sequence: TGTGCCAGCAGTTTAATACAGGAGCAGTTCTTC.

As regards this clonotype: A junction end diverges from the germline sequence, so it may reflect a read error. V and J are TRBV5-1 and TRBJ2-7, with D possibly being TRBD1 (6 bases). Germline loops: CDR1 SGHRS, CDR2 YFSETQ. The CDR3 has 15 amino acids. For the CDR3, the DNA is TGTGCCAGCTCCCCGAAAGACAGGACGTCCTACGAGCAGTACTTC. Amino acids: CASSPKDRTSYEQYF.

Written as DNA, the CDR3 is TGTGCCAGCAGCTCCATTGGGGACAGGGCCTACGAGCAGTACTTC. Translation gives CASSSIGDRAYEQYF. This chain links TRBV5-4 with TRBJ2-7; the match to TRBD1 covers 9 bases. V trimming: 3 bases; J trimming: 2 bases; junction bases outside the gene matches: 6. The germline V gene has CDR1 SGHNT and CDR2 YYREEE (reference sequence). The CDR3 spans 15 residues.

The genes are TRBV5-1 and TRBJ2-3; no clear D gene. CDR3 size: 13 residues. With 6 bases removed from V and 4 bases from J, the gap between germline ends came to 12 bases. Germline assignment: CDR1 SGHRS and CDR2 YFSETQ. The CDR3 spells CASTRAFPDTQYF. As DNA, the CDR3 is TGCGCCAGCACCCGGGCCTTCCCAGATACGCAGTATTTT.

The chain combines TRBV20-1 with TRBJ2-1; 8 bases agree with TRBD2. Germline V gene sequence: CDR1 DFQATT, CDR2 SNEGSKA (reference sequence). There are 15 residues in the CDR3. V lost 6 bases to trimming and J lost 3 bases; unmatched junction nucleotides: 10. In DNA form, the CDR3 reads TGCAGTGCCCTTGGAGTGGCGGGAGGCTACAATGAGCAGTTCTTC. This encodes CSALGVAGGYNEQFF.

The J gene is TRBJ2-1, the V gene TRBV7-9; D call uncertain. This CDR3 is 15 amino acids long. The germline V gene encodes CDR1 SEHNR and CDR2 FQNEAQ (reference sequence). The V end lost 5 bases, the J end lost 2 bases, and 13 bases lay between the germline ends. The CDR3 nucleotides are TGTGCCAGCAGCCGAGATTACAGCACCTACAATGAGCAGTTCTTC. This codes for CASSRDYSTYNEQFF.

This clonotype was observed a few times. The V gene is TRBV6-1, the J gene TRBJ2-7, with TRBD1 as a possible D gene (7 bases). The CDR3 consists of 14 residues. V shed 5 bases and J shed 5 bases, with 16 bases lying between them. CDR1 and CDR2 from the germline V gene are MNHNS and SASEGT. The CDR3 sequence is CASSYGGTVNEQYF. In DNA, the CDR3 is TGTGCCAGCAGTTACGGAGGGACAGTGAACGAGCAGTACTTC.

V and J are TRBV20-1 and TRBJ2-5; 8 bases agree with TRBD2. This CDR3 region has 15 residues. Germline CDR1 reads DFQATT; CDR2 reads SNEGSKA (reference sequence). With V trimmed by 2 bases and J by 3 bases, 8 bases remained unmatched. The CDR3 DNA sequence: TGCAGTGCTAGATCAAGCGGGAGTCGGAAAGAGACCCAGTACTTC. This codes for CSARSSGSRKETQYF.

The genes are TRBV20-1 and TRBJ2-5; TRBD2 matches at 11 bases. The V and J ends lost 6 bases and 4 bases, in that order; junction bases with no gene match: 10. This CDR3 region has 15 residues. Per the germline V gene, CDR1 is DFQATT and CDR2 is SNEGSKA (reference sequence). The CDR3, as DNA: TGCAGTGCCCCAGGCAGACTAGCGGGACGAGAGACCCAGTACTTC. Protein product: CSAPGRLAGRETQYF.

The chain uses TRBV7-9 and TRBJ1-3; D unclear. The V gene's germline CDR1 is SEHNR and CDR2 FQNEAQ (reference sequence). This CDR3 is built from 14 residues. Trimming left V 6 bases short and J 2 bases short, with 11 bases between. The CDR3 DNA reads TGTGCCAGCAGAGGACGGACTCCTGGAAACACCATATATTTT. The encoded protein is CASRGRTPGNTIYF.

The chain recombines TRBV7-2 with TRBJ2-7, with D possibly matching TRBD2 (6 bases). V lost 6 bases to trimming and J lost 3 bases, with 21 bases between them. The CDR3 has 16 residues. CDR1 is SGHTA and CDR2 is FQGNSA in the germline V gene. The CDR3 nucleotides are TGTGCCAGCAGTCCCCCCCTTTTGGAGGGCCTCTACGAGCAGTACTTC. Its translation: CASSPPLLEGLYEQYF.

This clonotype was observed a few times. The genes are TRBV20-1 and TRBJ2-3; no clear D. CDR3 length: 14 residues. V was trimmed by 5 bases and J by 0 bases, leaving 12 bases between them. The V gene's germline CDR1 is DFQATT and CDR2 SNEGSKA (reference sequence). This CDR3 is CSARRGASTDTQYF. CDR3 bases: TGCAGTGCTCGCCGAGGAGCTAGCACAGATACGCAGTATTTT.

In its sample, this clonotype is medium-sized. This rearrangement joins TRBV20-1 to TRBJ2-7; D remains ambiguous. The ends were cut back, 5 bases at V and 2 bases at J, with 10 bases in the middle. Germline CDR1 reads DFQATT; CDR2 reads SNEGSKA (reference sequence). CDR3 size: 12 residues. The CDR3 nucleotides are TGCAGTGCTCCCTCCAGTACCTACGAGCAGTACTTC. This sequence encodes CSAPSSTYEQYF.